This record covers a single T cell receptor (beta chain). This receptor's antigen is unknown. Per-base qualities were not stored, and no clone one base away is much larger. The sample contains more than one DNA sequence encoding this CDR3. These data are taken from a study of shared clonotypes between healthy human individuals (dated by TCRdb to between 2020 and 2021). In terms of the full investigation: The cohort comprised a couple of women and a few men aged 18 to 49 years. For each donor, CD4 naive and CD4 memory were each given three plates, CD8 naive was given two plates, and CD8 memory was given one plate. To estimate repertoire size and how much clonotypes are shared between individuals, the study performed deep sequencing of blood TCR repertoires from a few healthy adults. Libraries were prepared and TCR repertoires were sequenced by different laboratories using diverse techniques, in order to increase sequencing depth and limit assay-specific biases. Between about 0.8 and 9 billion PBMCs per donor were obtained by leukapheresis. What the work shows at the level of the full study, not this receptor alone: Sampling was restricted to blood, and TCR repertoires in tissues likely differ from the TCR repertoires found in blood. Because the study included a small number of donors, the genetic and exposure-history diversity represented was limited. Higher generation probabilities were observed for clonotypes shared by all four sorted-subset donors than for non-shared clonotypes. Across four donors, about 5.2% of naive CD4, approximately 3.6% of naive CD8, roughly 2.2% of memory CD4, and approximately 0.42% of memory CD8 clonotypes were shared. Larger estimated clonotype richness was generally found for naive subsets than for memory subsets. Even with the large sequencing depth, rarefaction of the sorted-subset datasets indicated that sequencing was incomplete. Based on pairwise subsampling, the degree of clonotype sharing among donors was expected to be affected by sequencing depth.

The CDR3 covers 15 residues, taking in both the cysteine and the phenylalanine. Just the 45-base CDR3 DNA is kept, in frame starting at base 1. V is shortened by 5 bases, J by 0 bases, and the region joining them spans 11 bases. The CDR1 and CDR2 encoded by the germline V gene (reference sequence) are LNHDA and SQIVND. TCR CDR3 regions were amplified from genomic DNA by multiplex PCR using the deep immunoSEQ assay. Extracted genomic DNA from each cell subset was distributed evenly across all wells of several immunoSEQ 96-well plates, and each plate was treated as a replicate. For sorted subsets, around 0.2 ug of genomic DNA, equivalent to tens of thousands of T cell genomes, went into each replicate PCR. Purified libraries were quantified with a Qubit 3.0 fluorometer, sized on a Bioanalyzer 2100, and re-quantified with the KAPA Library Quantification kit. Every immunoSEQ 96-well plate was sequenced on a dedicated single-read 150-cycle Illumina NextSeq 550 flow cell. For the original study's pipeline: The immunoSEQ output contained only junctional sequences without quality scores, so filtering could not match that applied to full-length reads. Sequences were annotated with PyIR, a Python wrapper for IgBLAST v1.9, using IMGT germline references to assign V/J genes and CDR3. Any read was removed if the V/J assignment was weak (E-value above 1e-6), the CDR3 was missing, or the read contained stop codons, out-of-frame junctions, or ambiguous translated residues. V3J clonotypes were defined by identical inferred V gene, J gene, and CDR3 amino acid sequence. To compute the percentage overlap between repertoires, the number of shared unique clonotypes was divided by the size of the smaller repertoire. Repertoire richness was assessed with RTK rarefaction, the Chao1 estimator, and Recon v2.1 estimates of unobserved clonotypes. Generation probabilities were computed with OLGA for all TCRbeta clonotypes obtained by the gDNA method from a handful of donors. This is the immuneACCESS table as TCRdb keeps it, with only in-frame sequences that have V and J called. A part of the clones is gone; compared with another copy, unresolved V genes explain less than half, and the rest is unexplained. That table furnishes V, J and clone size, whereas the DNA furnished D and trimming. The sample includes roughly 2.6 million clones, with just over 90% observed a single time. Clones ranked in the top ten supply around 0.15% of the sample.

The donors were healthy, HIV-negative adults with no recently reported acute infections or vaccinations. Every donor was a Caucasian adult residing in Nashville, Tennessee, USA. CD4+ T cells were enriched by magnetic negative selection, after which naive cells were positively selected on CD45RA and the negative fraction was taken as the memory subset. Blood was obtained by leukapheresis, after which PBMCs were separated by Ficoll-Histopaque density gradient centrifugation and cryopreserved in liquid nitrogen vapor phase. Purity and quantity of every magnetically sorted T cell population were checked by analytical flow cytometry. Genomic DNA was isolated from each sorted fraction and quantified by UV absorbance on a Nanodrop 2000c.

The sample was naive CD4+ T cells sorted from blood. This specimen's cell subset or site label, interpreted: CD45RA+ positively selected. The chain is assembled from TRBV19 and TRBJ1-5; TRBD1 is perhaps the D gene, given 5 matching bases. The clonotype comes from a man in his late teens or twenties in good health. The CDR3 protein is CASSPTGDSNQPQHF. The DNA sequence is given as TGTGCCAGTAGTCCTACAGGAGATAGCAATCAGCCCCAGCATTTT.